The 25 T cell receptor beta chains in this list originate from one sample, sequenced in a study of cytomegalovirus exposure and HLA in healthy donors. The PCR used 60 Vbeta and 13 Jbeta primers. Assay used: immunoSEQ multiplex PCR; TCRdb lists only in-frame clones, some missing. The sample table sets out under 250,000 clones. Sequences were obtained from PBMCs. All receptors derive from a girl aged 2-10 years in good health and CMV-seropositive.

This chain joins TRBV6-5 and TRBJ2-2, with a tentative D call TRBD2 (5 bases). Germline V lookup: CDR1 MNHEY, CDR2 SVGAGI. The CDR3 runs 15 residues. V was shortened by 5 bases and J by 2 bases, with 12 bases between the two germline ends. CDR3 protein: CASSRADPNTGELFF. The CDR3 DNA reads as TGTGCCAGCAGTAGAGCGGACCCAAACACCGGGGAGCTGTTTTTT.

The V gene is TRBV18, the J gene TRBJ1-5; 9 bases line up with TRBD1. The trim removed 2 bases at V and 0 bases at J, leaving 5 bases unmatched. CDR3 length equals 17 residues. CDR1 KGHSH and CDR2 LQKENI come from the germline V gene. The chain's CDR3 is CASSPIDRGFSNQPQHF. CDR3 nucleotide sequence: TGTGCCAGCTCACCAATCGACAGGGGGTTTAGCAATCAGCCCCAGCATTTT.

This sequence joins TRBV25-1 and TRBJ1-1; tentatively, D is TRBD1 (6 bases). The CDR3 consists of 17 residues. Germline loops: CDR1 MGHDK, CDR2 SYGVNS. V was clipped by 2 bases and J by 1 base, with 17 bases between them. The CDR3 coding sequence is TGTGCCAGCAGTGAAAACACAGGGTGGGAGAAGAACACTGAAGCTTTCTTT. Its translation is CASSENTGWEKNTEAFF.

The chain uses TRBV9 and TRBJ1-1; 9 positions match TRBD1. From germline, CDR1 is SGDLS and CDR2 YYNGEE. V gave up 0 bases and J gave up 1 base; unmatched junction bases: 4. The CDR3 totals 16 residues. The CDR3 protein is CASSVDTDRGNTEAFF. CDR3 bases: TGTGCCAGCAGCGTAGACACGGACAGGGGGAACACTGAAGCTTTCTTT.

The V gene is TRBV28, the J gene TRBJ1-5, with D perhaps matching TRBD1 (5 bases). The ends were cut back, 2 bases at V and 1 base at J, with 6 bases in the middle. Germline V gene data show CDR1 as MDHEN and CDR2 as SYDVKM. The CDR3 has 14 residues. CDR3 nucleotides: TGTGCCAGCAGTTTAAGGGGAAGCAATCAGCCCCAGCATTTT. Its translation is CASSLRGSNQPQHF. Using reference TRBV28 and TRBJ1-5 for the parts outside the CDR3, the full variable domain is DVKVTQSSRYLVKRTGEKVFLECVQDMDHENMFWYRQDPGLGLRLIYFSYDVKMKEKGDIPEGYSVSREKKERFSLILESASTNQTSMYLCASSLRGSNQPQHFGDGTRLSIL.

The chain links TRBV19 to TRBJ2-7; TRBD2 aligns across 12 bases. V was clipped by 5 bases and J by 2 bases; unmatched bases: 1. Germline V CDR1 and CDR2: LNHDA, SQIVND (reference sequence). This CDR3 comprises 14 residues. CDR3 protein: CASSLAGGPYEQYF. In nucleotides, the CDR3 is TGTGCCAGTAGTCTAGCGGGAGGGCCCTACGAGCAGTACTTC.

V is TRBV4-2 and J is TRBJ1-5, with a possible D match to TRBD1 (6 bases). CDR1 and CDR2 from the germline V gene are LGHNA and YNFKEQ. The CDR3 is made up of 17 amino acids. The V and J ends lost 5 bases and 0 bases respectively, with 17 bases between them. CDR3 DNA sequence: TGTGCCAGCAGCGGAGGTTGGCAGGGGAATAGCAATCAGCCCCAGCATTTT. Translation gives CASSGGWQGNSNQPQHF.

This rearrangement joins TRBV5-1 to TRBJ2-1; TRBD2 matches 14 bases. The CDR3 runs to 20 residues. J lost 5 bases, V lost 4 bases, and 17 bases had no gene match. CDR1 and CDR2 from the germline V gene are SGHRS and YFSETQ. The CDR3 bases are TGCGCCAGCAGCGTAACCGGGACTAGCGGGAGACATGCCCCCCACAATGAGCAGTTCTTC. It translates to CASSVTGTSGRHAPHNEQFF. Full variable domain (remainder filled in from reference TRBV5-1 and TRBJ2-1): KAGVTQTPRYLIKTRGQQVTLSCSPISGHRSVSWYQQTPGQGLQFLFEYFSETQRNKGNFPGRFSGRQFSNSRSEMNVSTLELGDSALYLCASSVTGTSGRHAPHNEQFFGPGTRLTVL.

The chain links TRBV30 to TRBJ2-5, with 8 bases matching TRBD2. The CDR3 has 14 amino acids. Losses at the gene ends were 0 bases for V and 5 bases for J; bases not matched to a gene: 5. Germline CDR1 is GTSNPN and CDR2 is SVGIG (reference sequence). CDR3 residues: CAWSVVGGRETQYF. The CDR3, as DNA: TGTGCCTGGAGTGTAGTGGGCGGGAGGGAGACCCAGTACTTC.

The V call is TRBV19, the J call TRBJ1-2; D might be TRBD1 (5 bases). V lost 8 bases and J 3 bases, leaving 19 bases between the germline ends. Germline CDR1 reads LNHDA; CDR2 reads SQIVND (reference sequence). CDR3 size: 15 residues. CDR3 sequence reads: CASPSRWGGDYGYTF. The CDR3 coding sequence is TGTGCCAGTCCTTCTCGTTGGGGGGGAGACTATGGCTACACCTTC.

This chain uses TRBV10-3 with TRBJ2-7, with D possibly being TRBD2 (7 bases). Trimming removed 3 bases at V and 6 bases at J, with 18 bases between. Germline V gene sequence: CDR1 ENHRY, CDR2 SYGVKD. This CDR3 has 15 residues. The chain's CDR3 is CAISDRGGGEVEQYF. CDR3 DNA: TGTGCCATCAGTGACCGGGGAGGGGGGGAGGTCGAGCAGTACTTC.

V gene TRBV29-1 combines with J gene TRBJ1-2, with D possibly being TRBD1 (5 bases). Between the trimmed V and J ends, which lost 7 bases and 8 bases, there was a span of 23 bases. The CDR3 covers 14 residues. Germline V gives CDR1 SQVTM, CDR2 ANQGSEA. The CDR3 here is CSAGYGASWSGYTF. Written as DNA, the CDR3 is TGCAGCGCAGGATATGGGGCCTCTTGGTCGGGCTACACCTTC.

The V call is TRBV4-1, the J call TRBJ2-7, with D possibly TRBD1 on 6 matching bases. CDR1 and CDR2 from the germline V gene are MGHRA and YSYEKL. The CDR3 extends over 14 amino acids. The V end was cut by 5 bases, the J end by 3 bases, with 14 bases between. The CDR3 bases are TGCGCCAGCAGCACCCTTCAGGGGTACTACGAGCAGTACTTC. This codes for CASSTLQGYYEQYF.

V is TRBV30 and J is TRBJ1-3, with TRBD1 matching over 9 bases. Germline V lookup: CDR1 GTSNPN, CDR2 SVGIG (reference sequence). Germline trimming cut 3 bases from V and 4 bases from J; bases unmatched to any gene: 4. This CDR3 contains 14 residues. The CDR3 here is CAWSHGTGGNTIYF. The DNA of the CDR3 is TGTGCCTGGAGCCATGGGACAGGGGGAAACACCATATATTTT.

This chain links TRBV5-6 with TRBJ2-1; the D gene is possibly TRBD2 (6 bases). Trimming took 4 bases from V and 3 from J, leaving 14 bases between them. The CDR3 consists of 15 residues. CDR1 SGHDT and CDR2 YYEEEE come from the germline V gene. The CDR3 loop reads CASSRTTGRYNEQFF. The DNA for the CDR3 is TGTGCCAGCAGCCGGACTACGGGCCGCTACAATGAGCAGTTCTTC.

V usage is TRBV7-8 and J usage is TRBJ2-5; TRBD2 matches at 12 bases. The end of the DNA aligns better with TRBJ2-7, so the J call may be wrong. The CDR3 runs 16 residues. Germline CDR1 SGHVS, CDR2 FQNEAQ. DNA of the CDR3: TGTGCCAGCAGCCGTGCTCAGACTAGCGGGAGCGACGAGCAGTACTTC. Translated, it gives CASSRAQTSGSDEQYF.

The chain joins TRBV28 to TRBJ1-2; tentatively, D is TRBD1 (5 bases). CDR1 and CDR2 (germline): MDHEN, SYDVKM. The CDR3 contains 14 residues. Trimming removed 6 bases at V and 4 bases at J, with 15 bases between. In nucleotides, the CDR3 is TGTGCCAGCAGCCCTTTCCAGGGTGTCTATGGCTACACCTTC. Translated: CASSPFQGVYGYTF.

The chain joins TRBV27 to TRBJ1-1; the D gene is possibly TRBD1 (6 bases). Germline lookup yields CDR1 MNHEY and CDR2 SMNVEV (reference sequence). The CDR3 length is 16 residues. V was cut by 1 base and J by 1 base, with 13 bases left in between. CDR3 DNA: TGTGCCAGCAGTTTATATGGGGGCAGGTCGAACACTGAAGCTTTCTTT. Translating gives CASSLYGGRSNTEAFF.

The CDR3 reads CSVFKQGEGKDTQYF. CDR3 bases: TGCAGCGTTTTCAAACAGGGTGAAGGGAAAGATACGCAGTATTTT. The chain couples TRBV29-1 to TRBJ2-3; tentative D call: TRBD1 (6 bases). V dropped 5 bases and J dropped 5 bases, with 20 bases sitting between them. Germline V gives CDR1 SQVTM, CDR2 ANQGSEA. The CDR3 totals 15 residues.

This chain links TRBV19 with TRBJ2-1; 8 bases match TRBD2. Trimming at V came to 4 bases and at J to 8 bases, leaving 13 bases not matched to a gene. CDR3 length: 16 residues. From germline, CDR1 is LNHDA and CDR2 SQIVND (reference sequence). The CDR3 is CASSTRRGIGGDEQFF. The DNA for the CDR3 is TGTGCCAGTAGTACCCGGCGGGGCATCGGGGGGGATGAGCAGTTCTTC.

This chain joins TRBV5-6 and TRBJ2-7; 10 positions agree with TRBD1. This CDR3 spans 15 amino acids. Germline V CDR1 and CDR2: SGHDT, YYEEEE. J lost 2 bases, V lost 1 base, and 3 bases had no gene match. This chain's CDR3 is CASSLRTGGAYEQYF. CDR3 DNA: TGTGCCAGCAGCTTGAGGACAGGGGGTGCCTACGAGCAGTACTTC. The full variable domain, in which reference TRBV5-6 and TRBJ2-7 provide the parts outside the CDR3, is DAGVTQSPTHLIKTRGQQVTLRCSPKSGHDTVSWYQQALGQGPQFIFQYYEEEERQRGNFPDRFSGHQFPNYSSELNVNALLLGDSALYLCASSLRTGGAYEQYFGPGTRLTVT.

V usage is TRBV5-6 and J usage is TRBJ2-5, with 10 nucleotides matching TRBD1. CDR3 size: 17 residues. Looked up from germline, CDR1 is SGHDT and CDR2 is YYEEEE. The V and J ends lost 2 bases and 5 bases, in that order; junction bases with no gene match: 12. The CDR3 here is CASSLVGATGGRETQYF. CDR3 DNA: TGTGCCAGCAGCTTAGTTGGAGCGACAGGGGGCCGGGAGACCCAGTACTTC.

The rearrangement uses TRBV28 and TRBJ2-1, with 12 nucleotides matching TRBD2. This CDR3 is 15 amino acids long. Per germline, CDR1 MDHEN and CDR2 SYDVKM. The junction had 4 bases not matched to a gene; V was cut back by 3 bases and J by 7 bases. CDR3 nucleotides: TGTGCCAGCAGTTTTGGGCTAGCGGGAGGGAATGAGCAGTTCTTC. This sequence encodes CASSFGLAGGNEQFF.

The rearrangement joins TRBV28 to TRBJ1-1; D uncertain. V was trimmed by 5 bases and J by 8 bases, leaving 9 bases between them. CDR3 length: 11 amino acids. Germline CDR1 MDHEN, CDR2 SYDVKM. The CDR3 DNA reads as TGTGCCAGCAGTCGGACTTCCGAAGCTTTCTTT. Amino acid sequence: CASSRTSEAFF.

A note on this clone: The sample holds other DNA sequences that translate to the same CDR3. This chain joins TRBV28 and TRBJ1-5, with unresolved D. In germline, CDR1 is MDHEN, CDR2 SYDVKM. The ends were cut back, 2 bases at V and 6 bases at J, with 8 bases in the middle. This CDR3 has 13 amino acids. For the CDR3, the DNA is TGTGCCAGCAGTTTAGAGGGAAGTCAGCCCCAGCATTTT. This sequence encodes CASSLEGSQPQHF.